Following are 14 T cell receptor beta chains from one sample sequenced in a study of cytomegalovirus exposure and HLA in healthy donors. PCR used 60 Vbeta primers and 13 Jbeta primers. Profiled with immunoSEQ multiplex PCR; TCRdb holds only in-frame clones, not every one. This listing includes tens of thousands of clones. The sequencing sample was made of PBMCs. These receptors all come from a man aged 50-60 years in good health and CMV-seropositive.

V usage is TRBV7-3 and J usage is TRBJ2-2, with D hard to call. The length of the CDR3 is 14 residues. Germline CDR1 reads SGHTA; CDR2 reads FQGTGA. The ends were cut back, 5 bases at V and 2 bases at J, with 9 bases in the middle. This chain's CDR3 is CASSPPLNTGELFF. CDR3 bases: TGTGCCAGCAGCCCTCCACTTAACACCGGGGAGCTGTTTTTT. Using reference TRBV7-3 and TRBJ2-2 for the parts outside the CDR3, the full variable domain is GAGVSQTPSNKVTEKGKYVELRCDPISGHTALYWYRQSLGQGPEFLIYFQGTGAADDSGLPNDRFFAVRPEGSVSTLKIQRTERGDSAVYLCASSPPLNTGELFFGEGSRLTVL.

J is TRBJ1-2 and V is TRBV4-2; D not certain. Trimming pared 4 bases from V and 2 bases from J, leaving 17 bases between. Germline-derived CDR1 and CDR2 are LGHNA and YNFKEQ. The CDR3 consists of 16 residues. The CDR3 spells CASSRQFVSENYGYTF. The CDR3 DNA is TGTGCCAGCAGCCGGCAATTTGTGAGCGAGAACTATGGCTACACCTTC.

The CDR3 DNA reads as TGTGCCAGCCGGACAGGGAGTCTCTATGGCTACACCTTC. Translation: CASRTGSLYGYTF. The chain is built from TRBV28 and TRBJ1-2; TRBD1 agrees at 8 bases. Germline V gives CDR1 MDHEN, CDR2 SYDVKM. Trimming cost V 8 bases and J 4 bases; bases outside gene matches: 6. The CDR3 length is 13 residues.

The CDR3 DNA reads TGTGCCTGGAGCATTTCCTACGAGCAGTACTTC. Amino acid sequence: CAWSISYEQYF. The gene calls are TRBV30 and TRBJ2-7; no firm D call. Germline CDR1 is GTSNPN and CDR2 is SVGIG (reference sequence). The CDR3 runs 11 residues. The V and J ends lost 3 bases and 1 base respectively, with 4 bases between them.

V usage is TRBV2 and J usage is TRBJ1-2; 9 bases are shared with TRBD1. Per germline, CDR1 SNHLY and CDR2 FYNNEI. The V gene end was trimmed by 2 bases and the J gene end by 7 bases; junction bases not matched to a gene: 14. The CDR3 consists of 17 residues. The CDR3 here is CASSEFQGRTGARGYTF. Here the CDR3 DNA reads TGTGCCAGCAGTGAATTTCAGGGAAGGACAGGGGCTCGTGGCTACACCTTC.

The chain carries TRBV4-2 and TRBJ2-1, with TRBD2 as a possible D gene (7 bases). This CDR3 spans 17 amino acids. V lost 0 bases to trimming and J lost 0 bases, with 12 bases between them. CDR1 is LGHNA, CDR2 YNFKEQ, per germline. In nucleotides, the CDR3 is TGTGCCAGCAGCCAAGATGGGGGGGCCAGCTCCTACAATGAGCAGTTCTTC. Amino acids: CASSQDGGASSYNEQFF.

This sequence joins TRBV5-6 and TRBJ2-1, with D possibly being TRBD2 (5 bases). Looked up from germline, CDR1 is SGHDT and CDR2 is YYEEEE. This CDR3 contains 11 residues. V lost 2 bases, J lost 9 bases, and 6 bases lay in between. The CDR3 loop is CASSFSVEQFF. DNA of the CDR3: TGTGCCAGCAGCTTTAGCGTTGAGCAGTTCTTC.

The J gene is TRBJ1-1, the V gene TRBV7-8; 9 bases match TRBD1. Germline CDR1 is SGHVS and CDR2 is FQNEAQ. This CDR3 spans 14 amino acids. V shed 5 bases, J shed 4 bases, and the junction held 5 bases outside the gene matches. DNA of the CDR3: TGTGCCAGCAGCAAGGGGACAGGGCCCACTGAAGCTTTCTTT. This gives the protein CASSKGTGPTEAFF.

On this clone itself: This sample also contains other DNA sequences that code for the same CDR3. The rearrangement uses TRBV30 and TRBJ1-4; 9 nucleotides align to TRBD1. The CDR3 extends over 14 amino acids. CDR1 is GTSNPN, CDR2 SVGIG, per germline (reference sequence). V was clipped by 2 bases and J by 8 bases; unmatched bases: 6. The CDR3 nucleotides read TGTGCCTGGAGTCCGGGACAGGGCTTGGAAAAACTGTTTTTT. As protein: CAWSPGQGLEKLFF.

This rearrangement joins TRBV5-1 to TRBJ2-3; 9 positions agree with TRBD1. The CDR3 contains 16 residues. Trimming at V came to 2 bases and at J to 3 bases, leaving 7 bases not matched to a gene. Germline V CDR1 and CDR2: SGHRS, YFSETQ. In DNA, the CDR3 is TGCGCCAGCAGCTTCGGACAGGGGCACGTAACAGATACGCAGTATTTT. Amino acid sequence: CASSFGQGHVTDTQYF. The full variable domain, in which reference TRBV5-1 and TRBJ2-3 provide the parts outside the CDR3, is KAGVTQTPRYLIKTRGQQVTLSCSPISGHRSVSWYQQTPGQGLQFLFEYFSETQRNKGNFPGRFSGRQFSNSRSEMNVSTLELGDSALYLCASSFGQGHVTDTQYFGPGTRLTVL.

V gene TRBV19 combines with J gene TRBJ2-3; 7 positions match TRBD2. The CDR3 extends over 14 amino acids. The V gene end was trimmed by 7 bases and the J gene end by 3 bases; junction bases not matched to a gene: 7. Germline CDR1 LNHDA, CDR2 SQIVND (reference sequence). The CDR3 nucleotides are TGTGCCAGTACTAGCGGTAGTGGGACAGATACGCAGTATTTT. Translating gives CASTSGSGTDTQYF.

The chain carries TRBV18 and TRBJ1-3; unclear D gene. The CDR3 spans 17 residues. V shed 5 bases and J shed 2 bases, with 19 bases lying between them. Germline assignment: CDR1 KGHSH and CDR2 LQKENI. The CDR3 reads CASSTTVLNDPGNTIYF. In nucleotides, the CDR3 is TGTGCCAGCTCAACCACGGTTCTCAACGATCCTGGAAACACCATATATTTT.

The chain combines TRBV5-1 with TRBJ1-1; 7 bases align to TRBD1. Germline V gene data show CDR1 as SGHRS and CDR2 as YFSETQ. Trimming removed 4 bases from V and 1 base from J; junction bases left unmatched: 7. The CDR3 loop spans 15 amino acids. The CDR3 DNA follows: TGCGCCAGCAGCGGGTCCGGGACAGCGAACACTGAAGCTTTCTTT. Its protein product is CASSGSGTANTEAFF.

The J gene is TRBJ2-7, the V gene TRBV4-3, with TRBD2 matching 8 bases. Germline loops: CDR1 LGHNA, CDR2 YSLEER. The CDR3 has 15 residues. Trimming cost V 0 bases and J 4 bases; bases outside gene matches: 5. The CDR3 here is CASSQEVSGSYEQYF. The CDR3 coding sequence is TGCGCCAGCAGCCAAGAAGTCAGCGGGAGTTACGAGCAGTACTTC.